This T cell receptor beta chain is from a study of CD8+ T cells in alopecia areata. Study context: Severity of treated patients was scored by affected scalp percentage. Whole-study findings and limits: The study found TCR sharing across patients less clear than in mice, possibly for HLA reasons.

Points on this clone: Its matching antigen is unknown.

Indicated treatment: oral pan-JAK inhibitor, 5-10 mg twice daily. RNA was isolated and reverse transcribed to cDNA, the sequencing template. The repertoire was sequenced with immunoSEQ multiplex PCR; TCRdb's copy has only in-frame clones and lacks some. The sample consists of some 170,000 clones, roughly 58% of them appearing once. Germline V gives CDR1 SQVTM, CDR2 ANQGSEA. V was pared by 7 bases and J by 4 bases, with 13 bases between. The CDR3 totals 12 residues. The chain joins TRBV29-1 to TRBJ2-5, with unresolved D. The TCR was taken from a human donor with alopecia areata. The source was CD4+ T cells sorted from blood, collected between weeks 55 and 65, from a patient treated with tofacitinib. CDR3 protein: CSASNRRETQYF. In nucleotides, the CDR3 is TGCAGCGCCTCAAACCGGCGAGAGACCCAGTACTTC. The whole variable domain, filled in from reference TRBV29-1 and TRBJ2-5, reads SAVISQKPSRDICQRGTSLTIQCQVDSQVTMMFWYRQQPGQSLTLIATANQGSEATYESGFVIDKFPISRPNLTFSTLTVSNMSPEDSSIYLCSASNRRETQYFGPGTRLLVL.